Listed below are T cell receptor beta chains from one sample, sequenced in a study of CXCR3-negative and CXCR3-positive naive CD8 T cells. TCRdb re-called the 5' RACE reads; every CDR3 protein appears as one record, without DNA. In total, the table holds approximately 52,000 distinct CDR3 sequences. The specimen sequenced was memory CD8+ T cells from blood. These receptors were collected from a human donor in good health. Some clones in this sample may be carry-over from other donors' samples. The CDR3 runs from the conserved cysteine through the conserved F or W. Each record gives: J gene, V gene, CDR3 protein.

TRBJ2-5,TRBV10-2,CASREGGETQYF
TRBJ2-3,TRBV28,CASSLEVRSTQYF
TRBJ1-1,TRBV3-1,CASSQDENTEAFF
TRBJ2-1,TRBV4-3,CASSQDQTSEYNEQFF
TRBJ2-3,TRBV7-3,CASSPGDSSTDTQYF
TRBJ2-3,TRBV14,CASSQVLTGATQYF
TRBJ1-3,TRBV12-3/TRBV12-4,CASSPRQGLGWFSGNTIYF
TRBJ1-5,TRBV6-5,CASSQTGGKGPQHF
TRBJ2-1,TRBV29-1,CSVTGGNYNEQFF
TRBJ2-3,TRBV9,CASSPNAGPHTDTQYF
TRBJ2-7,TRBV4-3,CASSQEADRGLYEQYF
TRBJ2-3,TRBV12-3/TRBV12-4,CASNLGAFRTDTQYF
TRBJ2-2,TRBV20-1,CSARDLASEGGGDTGELFF
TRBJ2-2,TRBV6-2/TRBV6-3,CASSFSEGLSTGELFF
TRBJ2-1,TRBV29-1,CSVVGDSYNEQFF
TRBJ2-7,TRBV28,CASSLTGGTYEKYF
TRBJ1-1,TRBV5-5,CASSLAFAQNTEAFF
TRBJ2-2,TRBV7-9,CASSPPDRGRTGELFF
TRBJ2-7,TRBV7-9,CASSLGGGEQYF
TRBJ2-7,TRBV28,CASSFTGSEGLAAYEQYF
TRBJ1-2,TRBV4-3,CASSQVRRGYRGDYGYTF
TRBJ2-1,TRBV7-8,CASSSVGRGFSSYNEQFF
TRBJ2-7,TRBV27,CASSLLPVSNEQYF
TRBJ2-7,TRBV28,CASSSTGTSYEQYF
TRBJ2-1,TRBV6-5,CASSDAGNSYNEQFF
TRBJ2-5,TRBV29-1,CSVDGWTSGGPQETQYF